The T cell receptor (beta chain) under discussion was sequenced for a study of T cells after yellow fever vaccination (dated by TCRdb to between 2018 and 2021). Notes on the research overall: Libraries from fractions with low cell numbers were prepared with the SMART-Seq v4 Ultra Low Input RNA kit. Bulk TCR alpha and beta repertoires were sequenced longitudinally to track T-cell clones before and after primary and booster YFV17D yellow fever vaccination. Two healthy male donors, one aged 18 to 30 and one aged 30 to 40 years, made up the cohort. Bulk PBMC replicates and cell subsets were isolated from blood drawn at multiple timepoints before and after both primary and secondary immunization.

The CDR3 covers 15 residues, taking in both the cysteine and the phenylalanine. CDR3 DNA is the only sequence kept; it has 45 bases, read in frame from the first base. Cut back by 2 bases and 0 bases, the V and J ends lie 7 bases apart. The germline V gene specifies MNHEY as CDR1 and SVGEGT as CDR2. The treatment or condition label, read with the paper, signifies: live attenuated yellow fever vaccine strain. Two biological replicates of bulk PBMCs were collected at each blood-draw timepoint. A standard Ficoll-Paque protocol was used to isolate PBMCs from peripheral blood. TriZol was used to extract RNA from bulk PBMCs, CD4 and CD8 fractions, and dextramer-positive and dextramer-negative fractions. Here is what the overall study found, with its caveats: Most clones expanded after primary vaccination were re-detected after the booster (almost 97% of CD4 and approximately 89% of CD8), suggesting broad memory maintenance. FACS-sorted repertoires could contain abundant contaminating clonotypes from the bulk population, so computational filtering was required. Compared with the primary T-cell response, the secondary T-cell response was faster but weaker, reaching its peak on day 5 rather than on day 15. Only two donors were included in the study, so the extent to which the findings can be generalized is limited. A small share of clonotypes occurred in both CD4 and CD8 compartments, likely arising from convergent recombination.

About this clonotype: Its binding antigen is unknown. The record has no base qualities; no much larger clone is one base away.

TCR cDNA was synthesized by 5'RACE template switching, which introduced a universal primer site and unique molecular identifiers. Priming for cDNA synthesis came from both the TCR alpha and TCR beta constant segments. Two PCR steps were used to amplify libraries, with sample barcodes and sequencing adapters being added in the second step. Sequencing of the libraries was done on either Illumina HiSeq 2500 (2x100 bp) or NovaSeq (2x150 bp). The source study handled its data this way. MIGEC was used to demultiplex reads and collapse the reads into UMI consensus sequences, and MiXCR was used for V(D)J alignment. Vaccine-responding clonotypes were identified with edgeR using replicate PBMC samples, with FDR below 0.01 and a log2 fold change above 5 up to day 15 being required. Bulk clonotypes were assigned CD4 or CD8 identity according to which sequenced CD4 or CD8 repertoire held them at higher abundance. TCRdb trimmed public reads at Q25 via fastp, called clones via MiXCR and kept in-frame beta chains. Each record represents a unique CDR3 protein, reported with the most common genes and DNA among its rows. What appears here as the V and J calls and clone size reflects TCRdb's work, not the paper's. A total of hundreds of thousands of distinct CDR3 sequences appear in this sample, around 10% of them only once. The ten top clones hold roughly 18% of the sample.

The rearranged segments are TRBV6-2 or TRBV6-3 and TRBJ2-2, with no D gene named confidently. This receptor was obtained from a man aged 18 to 29 who received the YFV17D yellow fever vaccine. Sequencing used PBMCs, obtained on the day of the first yellow fever vaccination. The CDR3 region: CASSYAVTNTGELFF. The DNA sequence follows: TGTGCCAGCAGTTACGCTGTTACGAACACCGGGGAGCTGTTTTTT.